This T cell receptor beta chain was found in a study of blood T cell repertoires in COVID-19. About the study: Acute and convalescent COVID-19 samples came from the United States, Italy and Spain. T cells, B-cell-depleted T cells, or PBMCs provided the cDNA or gDNA that served as material.

Per the original methods: The authors estimated nucleated cell counts from reference gene primer amplification. Repertoires were generated with immunoSEQ multiplex PCR, while TCRdb's copy carries only in-frame clones and drops some. The D gene and trimming were derived from the DNA, and the V and J assignments and clone size from that table. Here the sample spans a few hundred thousand clones, approximately 84% being singletons. The sequence came from a woman in her 30s who had recovered from COVID-19. The sequencing input was peripheral blood.

In DNA, the CDR3 is TGTGCCAGCAGCAAAGTCCTTCGGACAGGGTATATTGGTGAGCAGTTCTTC. Translated, it gives CASSKVLRTGYIGEQFF. The chain carries TRBV21-1 and TRBJ2-1; TRBD1 was called by the table and not checked on the DNA. TRBV21-1 is marked as a pseudogene. This CDR3 has 17 residues.